The 31 T cell receptor beta chains presented below share a single source sample, sequenced in a study of technical replicates of blood from a few donors. This table comes from immunoSEQ multiplex PCR, and its TCRdb copy is limited to in-frame clones, with some not included. The table lists roughly 59,000 clones, 86% of them singletons. What was sequenced was PBMCs. Receptor source: a human donor in good health. Some clones in this sample may be carry-over from other donors' samples.

The chain carries TRBV18 and TRBJ2-1, with D possibly TRBD1 on 6 matching bases. CDR1 KGHSH and CDR2 LQKENI come from the germline V gene. Trimming cost V 2 bases and J 7 bases, with 6 bases left between them. The CDR3 extends over 12 amino acids. The CDR3 region is CASSPGQNEQFF. The CDR3, as DNA: TGTGCCAGCTCACCAGGACAGAATGAGCAGTTCTTC.

CDR3 coding DNA: TGTGCCAGCAGGCATGGGACAGGAGCTAACTATGGCTACACCTTC. This gives the protein CASRHGTGANYGYTF. V usage is TRBV9 and J usage is TRBJ1-2, with TRBD1 matching over 8 bases. The length of the CDR3 is 15 residues. The V segment lost 5 bases and the J segment 0 bases; nucleotides outside the gene matches: 6. CDR1 is SGDLS and CDR2 is YYNGEE in the germline V gene.

The chain links TRBV6-1 to TRBJ2-5, with 7 bases fitting TRBD1. V gave up 2 bases and J gave up 4 bases; unmatched junction bases: 13. Germline CDR1 and CDR2: MNHNS and SASEGT. The CDR3 is 17 residues long. This chain's CDR3 is CASSEQGTAFVRETQYF. CDR3 coding DNA: TGTGCCAGCAGTGAACAGGGGACAGCCTTCGTGCGAGAGACCCAGTACTTC.

This CDR3 reads CASSLQAGDSYEQYF. CDR3 nucleotide sequence: TGTGCCAGCAGCTTACAGGCGGGGGACTCCTACGAGCAGTACTTC. V and J are TRBV7-3 and TRBJ2-7; 7 bases are a match to TRBD2. The CDR3 contains 15 residues. The junction had 4 bases not matched to a gene; V was cut back by 2 bases and J by 0 bases. CDR1 and CDR2 from the germline V gene are SGHTA and FQGTGA.

This clone was detected a few times. The chain carries TRBV2 and TRBJ2-4; the D gene is possibly TRBD1 (6 bases). The CDR3 sequence is 14 residues long. Germline V gene data show CDR1 as SNHLY and CDR2 as FYNNEI. V lost 1 base to trimming and J lost 6 bases, with 10 bases between them. CDR3 sequence: CASSEGDNLNIQYF. CDR3 in DNA: TGTGCCAGCAGTGAAGGGGACAACCTAAACATTCAGTACTTC.

Only a few counts were recorded for this clone. Distinct nucleotide sequences in the sample also encode this CDR3. V gene TRBV5-4 combines with J gene TRBJ1-1; a weak D match, TRBD1 (5 bases). The CDR3 sequence is 13 residues long. Germline V gene lookup returns CDR1 SGHNT and CDR2 YYREEE (reference sequence). The ends were cut back, 4 bases at V and 0 bases at J, with 7 bases in the middle. CDR3 nucleotide sequence: TGTGCCAGCAGCCAGACAGTGAACACTGAAGCTTTCTTT. Protein product: CASSQTVNTEAFF.

This clone was observed once. The V and J genes are TRBV7-2 and TRBJ1-5; D possibly corresponds to TRBD1 (5 bases). The length of the CDR3 is 14 residues. The V gene's germline CDR1 is SGHTA and CDR2 FQGNSA. Trimming shortened V by 4 bases and J by 5 bases, and 12 bases separated the two germline ends. This chain's CDR3 is CASSSGGEDQPQHF. Here the CDR3 DNA reads TGTGCCAGCAGCTCTGGAGGGGAGGATCAGCCCCAGCATTTT.

In nucleotides, the CDR3 is TGTGCCAGCAGCCCAGAGACTAGCGGGGCTTATGAGCAGTTCTTC. It encodes CASSPETSGAYEQFF. This chain connects TRBV14 to TRBJ2-1; 11 bases line up with TRBD2. This CDR3 is built from 15 residues. CDR1 and CDR2 (germline): SGHDN, FVKESK. V was clipped by 4 bases and J by 8 bases; unmatched bases: 7.

This sequence joins TRBV9 and TRBJ1-3; D might be TRBD1 (6 bases). Germline V gene sequence: CDR1 SGDLS, CDR2 YYNGEE. With 3 bases removed from V and 1 base from J, the gap between germline ends came to 11 bases. The CDR3 is 15 amino acids. CDR3: CASSAQGVSGNTIYF. In nucleotides, the CDR3 is TGTGCCAGCAGCGCACAGGGTGTTTCTGGAAACACCATATATTTT.

This clone was seen only once. The genes are TRBV7-2 and TRBJ2-6, with TRBD1 as a possible D gene (6 bases). The V gene lost 2 bases and the J gene lost 4 bases, with 12 bases spanning the gap. The CDR3 extends over 16 amino acids. From germline, CDR1 is SGHTA and CDR2 FQGNSA. This CDR3 is CASSLSAGAGANVLTF. CDR3 nucleotides: TGTGCCAGCAGCTTAAGTGCAGGGGCCGGGGCCAACGTCCTGACTTTC. The entire variable domain, with the rest obtained from reference TRBV7-2 and TRBJ2-6, is as follows: GAGVSQSPSNKVTEKGKDVELRCDPISGHTALYWYRQSLGQGLEFLIYFQGNSAPDKSGLPSDRFSAERTGGSVSTLTIQRTQQEDSAVYLCASSLSAGAGANVLTFGAGSRLTVL.

This chain connects TRBV10-1 to TRBJ2-7, with TRBD1 matching 8 bases. The CDR3 spans 13 residues. The V segment lost 4 bases and the J segment 5 bases; nucleotides outside the gene matches: 4. Germline assignment: CDR1 WNHNN and CDR2 SYGVQD (reference sequence). CDR3 bases: TGCGCCAGCAGTGGGGGACAGGCCCACGAGCAGTACTTC. Protein product: CASSGGQAHEQYF.

The chain couples TRBV25-1 to TRBJ1-6; TRBD1 might be the D (5 bases). CDR1 is MGHDK and CDR2 is SYGVNS in the germline V gene. The CDR3 sequence is 15 residues long. Trimming took 3 bases from V and 4 from J, leaving 10 bases between them. The CDR3 DNA follows: TGTGCCAGCAGTGACGATAGGGGTTATAATTCACCCCTCCACTTT. It is translated as CASSDDRGYNSPLHF. The full variable domain, in which reference TRBV25-1 and TRBJ1-6 provide the parts outside the CDR3, is EADIYQTPRYLVIGTGKKITLECSQTMGHDKMYWYQQDPGMELHLIHYSYGVNSTEKGDLSSESTVSRIRTEHFPLTLESARPSHTSQYLCASSDDRGYNSPLHFGNGTRLTVT.

The chain carries TRBV4-3 and TRBJ1-2; D is possibly TRBD1 (5 bases). CDR1 is LGHNA and CDR2 is YSLEER in the germline V gene. CDR3 length: 15 amino acids. Trimming took 0 bases from V and 7 from J, leaving 15 bases between them. The chain's CDR3 is CASSQDIGRAFGYTF. In DNA form, the CDR3 reads TGCGCCAGCAGCCAAGATATCGGCAGGGCTTTTGGCTACACCTTC.

The chain carries TRBV6-4 and TRBJ2-2; D not certain. The CDR3 runs 14 residues. Trimming took off 4 bases at V and 4 bases at J, with 10 bases between the two ends. The germline V gene encodes CDR1 MRHNA and CDR2 SNTAGT. CDR3 nucleotides: TGTGCCAGCAGTGGTCAGGTGGGCACCGGGGAGCTGTTTTTT. Translated, it gives CASSGQVGTGELFF.

This rearrangement joins TRBV5-1 to TRBJ2-7; 13 bases match TRBD2. CDR3 length equals 21 residues. Germline CDR1 reads SGHRS; CDR2 reads YFSETQ. V trimming: 4 bases; J trimming: 8 bases; junction bases outside the gene matches: 27. CDR3 in amino acids: CASSQNYRGQGRTSGGSQQYF. The CDR3 DNA reads TGCGCCAGCAGCCAAAATTATAGGGGACAGGGAAGGACTAGCGGGGGATCACAGCAGTACTTC.

This rearrangement joins TRBV28 to TRBJ2-7, with TRBD1 identical over 9 bases. Losses at the gene ends were 7 bases for V and 1 base for J; bases not matched to a gene: 8. This CDR3 is 15 amino acids long. CDR1 is MDHEN, CDR2 SYDVKM, per germline. The CDR3 region is CASKPGGQGSYEQYF. The CDR3 coding sequence is TGTGCCAGCAAACCTGGGGGACAGGGTTCCTACGAGCAGTACTTC. Full variable domain (remainder filled in from reference TRBV28 and TRBJ2-7): DVKVTQSSRYLVKRTGEKVFLECVQDMDHENMFWYRQDPGLGLRLIYFSYDVKMKEKGDIPEGYSVSREKKERFSLILESASTNQTSMYLCASKPGGQGSYEQYFGPGTRLTVT.

This clone was observed a few times. V gene TRBV20-1 combines with J gene TRBJ2-1; the D is unclear. The germline V gene has CDR1 DFQATT and CDR2 SNEGSKA (reference sequence). Trimming took 3 bases from V and 7 from J, leaving 4 bases between them. This CDR3 has 10 residues. The CDR3 nucleotides read TGCAGTGCTAGGAGGAATGAGCAGTTCTTC. Amino acids: CSARRNEQFF.

V gene TRBV5-5 combines with J gene TRBJ1-2, with TRBD1 as a possible D gene (5 bases). The CDR3 totals 16 residues. Trimming left V 0 bases short and J 4 bases short, with 16 bases between. Germline assignment: CDR1 SGHKS and CDR2 YYEKEE (reference sequence). The CDR3 spells CASSLGSTGGLYGYTF. The DNA for the CDR3 is TGTGCCAGCAGCTTGGGGTCTACAGGCGGCCTCTATGGCTACACCTTC. Filled out from reference TRBV5-5 and TRBJ1-2, the complete variable domain reads DAGVTQSPTHLIKTRGQQVTLRCSPISGHKSVSWYQQVLGQGPQFIFQYYEKEERGRGNFPDRFSARQFPNYSSELNVNALLLGDSALYLCASSLGSTGGLYGYTFGSGTRLTVV.

The rearrangement uses TRBV27 and TRBJ2-7; TRBD2 agrees at 7 bases. Losses at the gene ends were 5 bases for V and 3 bases for J; bases not matched to a gene: 4. Germline CDR1 and CDR2: MNHEY and SMNVEV (reference sequence). The CDR3 contains 13 residues. This CDR3 is CASSLGLLYEQYF. As DNA, the CDR3 is TGTGCCAGCAGTCTGGGACTACTCTACGAGCAGTACTTC.

CDR3: CASSFRDISYEQYF. Written as DNA, the CDR3 is TGTGCCAGCAGCTTTCGGGACATCTCCTACGAGCAGTACTTC. The rearrangement links TRBV11-3 to TRBJ2-7; a possible D gene is TRBD1 (6 bases). This CDR3 contains 14 residues. The ends were cut back, 3 bases at V and 0 bases at J, with 9 bases in the middle. CDR1 and CDR2 from the germline V gene are SGHNT and YENEEA.

The chain links TRBV7-7 to TRBJ2-7; 7 bases are a match to TRBD1. CDR1 is SSHAT, CDR2 FNYEAQ, per germline (reference sequence). J gave up 3 bases and V 4 bases, and 9 bases lay outside the gene matches. The CDR3 extends over 15 amino acids. The CDR3 region has the DNA TGTGCCAGCAGCTATGCCGGGGACAGTTTCTACGAGCAGTACTTC. Translated, it gives CASSYAGDSFYEQYF.

The J gene is TRBJ1-5, the V gene TRBV7-2; weak D call: TRBD1 (6 bases). The CDR3 has 13 residues. V dropped 4 bases and J dropped 4 bases, with 8 bases sitting between them. CDR1 is SGHTA, CDR2 FQGNSA, per germline. Written as DNA, the CDR3 is TGTGCCAGCAGCTCAGGACAGAATCAGCCCCAGCATTTT. This translates into CASSSGQNQPQHF.

Worth noting for this clone: The junction differs from germline at one of its ends, possibly a read error. The gene calls are TRBV15 and TRBJ2-6, with 8 positions matching TRBD1. The germline V gene encodes CDR1 LNHNV and CDR2 YYDKDF (reference sequence). The CDR3 has 16 amino acids. The CDR3 nucleotides are TGTGCCACCAGCGGAGACAGGGGATCAGGGGCCAACGTCCTGACTTTC. Translated: CATSGDRGSGANVLTF. Full variable domain (missing parts from reference TRBV15 and TRBJ2-6): DAMVIQNPRYQVTQFGKPVTLSCSQTLNHNVMYWYQQKSSQAPKLLFHYYDKDFNNEADTPDNFQSRRPNTSFCFLDIRSPGLGDTAMYLCATSGDRGSGANVLTFGAGSRLTVL.

V gene TRBV9 combines with J gene TRBJ2-7; TRBD2 might be the D (6 bases). The V end lost 4 bases, the J end lost 0 bases, and 14 bases lay between the germline ends. CDR3 length equals 15 residues. Germline V gene data show CDR1 as SGDLS and CDR2 as YYNGEE. The CDR3 DNA is TGTGCCAGCAGCCCCCGGGACTCCAGCTCCTACGAGCAGTACTTC. Translating gives CASSPRDSSSYEQYF.

J is TRBJ2-1 and V is TRBV7-2; 7 positions agree with TRBD2. CDR3 size: 15 residues. Germline CDR1 SGHTA, CDR2 FQGNSA. With 1 base clipped from V and 10 bases from J, the junction kept 10 bases outside the gene matches. The CDR3, as DNA: TGTGCCAGCAGCTTAGTTCGCGGGGGAACTTGGGAGCAGTTCTTC. Amino acid sequence: CASSLVRGGTWEQFF.

The V and J genes are TRBV4-1 and TRBJ2-7; D gene ambiguous. Germline values: CDR1 MGHRA, CDR2 YSYEKL. V gave up 0 bases and J gave up 0 bases, with 12 bases separating them. The CDR3 is made up of 16 amino acids. CDR3 region: CASSQDPGRSSYEQYF. For the CDR3, the DNA is TGCGCCAGCAGCCAAGATCCGGGTCGGAGCTCCTACGAGCAGTACTTC.

This sequence joins TRBV4-1 and TRBJ2-2, with TRBD1 as a possible D gene (5 bases). Germline assignment: CDR1 MGHRA and CDR2 YSYEKL. The CDR3 spans 16 residues. The V gene lost 5 bases and the J gene lost 1 base, with 14 bases spanning the gap. The DNA for the CDR3 is TGCGCCAGCAGCTCTATCCCTGGACAGAACACCGGGGAGCTGTTTTTT. Translation gives CASSSIPGQNTGELFF.

This clone has just a few counts. The chain links TRBV29-1 to TRBJ2-1; 14 bases fit TRBD2. CDR1 and CDR2 from the germline V gene are SQVTM and ANQGSEA. The CDR3 length is 13 residues. Trimming cost V 7 bases and J 13 bases; bases outside gene matches: 9. The CDR3 region is CSAPGLAGVIQFF. For the CDR3, the DNA is TGCAGCGCTCCGGGACTAGCGGGAGTGATACAGTTCTTC.

V gene TRBV30 combines with J gene TRBJ1-2; 8 bases are a match to TRBD1. CDR1 is GTSNPN, CDR2 SVGIG, per germline (reference sequence). This CDR3 has 13 residues. Losses at the gene ends were 2 bases for V and 3 bases for J; bases not matched to a gene: 2. The CDR3 loop reads CAWSTQGDYGYTF. In DNA, the CDR3 is TGTGCCTGGAGTACACAGGGGGACTATGGCTACACCTTC.

CDR3: CASSDQRESGTQYF. CDR3 sequence (DNA): TGTGCCAGCAGTGACCAGCGGGAGAGCGGGACCCAGTACTTC. This rearrangement joins TRBV2 to TRBJ2-5, with TRBD2 matching over 8 bases. There are 14 residues in the CDR3. The germline V gene encodes CDR1 SNHLY and CDR2 FYNNEI. V was pared by 3 bases and J by 7 bases, with 7 bases of the junction left unmatched.

J is TRBJ2-2 and V is TRBV9; TRBD2 aligns across 12 bases. Per the germline V gene, CDR1 is SGDLS and CDR2 is YYNGEE. The CDR3 consists of 17 residues. V dropped 1 base and J dropped 6; count of bases not matched to a gene: 7. DNA of the CDR3: TGTGCCAGCAGCGTAAGGCCTAGCGGGAGGGCCTCCGGGGAGCTGTTTTTT. It encodes CASSVRPSGRASGELFF.